This entry lists 5 T cell receptor beta chains sequenced from one sample in a study of T cells in Graves' hyperthyroidism and ophthalmopathy. TCR beta CDR3 region amplification was performed from RNA transcripts. Primed by the HTBI set, a first-round RT-PCR was run on the TCR CDR3. Using its own MiXCR run on the multiplex PCR reads, TCRdb lists one record per CDR3 protein. The data contain 350,000 or so distinct CDR3 sequences, 15% to 20% of them seen just once; the ten biggest clones take up around a sixth. Material for sequencing was blood. The source is a woman in her forties with Graves' ophthalmopathy.

The chain uses TRBV27 and TRBJ1-2; D remains ambiguous. This CDR3 region has 13 residues. Trimming shortened V by 6 bases and J by 5 bases, and 13 bases separated the two germline ends. CDR1 and CDR2 (germline): MNHEY, SMNVEV (reference sequence). The CDR3 DNA follows: TGTGCCAGCAGCCCCGTCTCGGGGTATGGCTACACCTTC. Translated: CASSPVSGYGYTF.

This clonotype appeared many times. The rearrangement joins TRBV6-1 to TRBJ2-7; D is possibly TRBD1 (6 bases). The V gene lost 4 bases and the J gene lost 2 bases, with 9 bases spanning the gap. This CDR3 region has 13 residues. Per germline, CDR1 MNHNS and CDR2 SASEGT. Here the CDR3 reads CASSAGHTYEQYF. Here the CDR3 DNA reads TGTGCCAGCAGTGCGGGACACACCTACGAGCAGTACTTC.

Many counts were recorded for this clonotype. The chain combines TRBV28 with TRBJ2-2, with 8 bases matching TRBD1. Losses at the gene ends were 5 bases for V and 4 bases for J; bases not matched to a gene: 9. This CDR3 is built from 16 residues. Looked up from germline, CDR1 is MDHEN and CDR2 is SYDVKM. The CDR3 DNA is TGTGCCAGCAGTATTGACAGGGGATCTGCCACCGGGGAGCTGTTTTTT. Translated: CASSIDRGSATGELFF.

The chain is built from TRBV28 and TRBJ1-1; TRBD1 matches at 7 bases. CDR1 is MDHEN, CDR2 SYDVKM, per germline. The CDR3 contains 12 residues. V shed 6 bases and J 6 bases; nucleotides not matched to a gene: 4. CDR3 bases: TGTGCCAGCAGGACAGGGAGGGCTGAAGCTTTCTTT. Its protein is CASRTGRAEAFF.

As concerns this clonotype: This may come from a read error, since a much larger clone is one base off. The rearrangement links TRBV12-5 to TRBJ2-5; no clear D gene. The CDR3 has 16 residues. Germline V gene sequence: CDR1 LGHNT, CDR2 FRNRAP. CDR3 amino acids: CAGGFGRSTDGETQYF. CDR3 bases: TGTGCTGGTGGTTTTGGTAGAAGCACGGATGGGGAGACCCAGTACTTC.